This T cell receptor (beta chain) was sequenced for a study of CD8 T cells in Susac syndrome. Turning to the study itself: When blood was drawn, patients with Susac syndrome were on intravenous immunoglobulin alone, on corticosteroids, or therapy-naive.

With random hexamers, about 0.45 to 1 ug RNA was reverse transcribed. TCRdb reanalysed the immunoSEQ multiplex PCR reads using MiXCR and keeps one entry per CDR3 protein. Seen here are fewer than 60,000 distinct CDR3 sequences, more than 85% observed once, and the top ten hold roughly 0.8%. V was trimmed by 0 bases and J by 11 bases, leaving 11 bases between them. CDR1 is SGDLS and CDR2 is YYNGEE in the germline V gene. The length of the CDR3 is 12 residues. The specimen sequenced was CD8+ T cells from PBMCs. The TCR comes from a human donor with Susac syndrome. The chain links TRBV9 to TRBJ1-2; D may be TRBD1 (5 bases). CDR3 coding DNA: TGTGCCAGCAGCGTAGGGCGCGGGGGATACACCTTC. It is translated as CASSVGRGGYTF. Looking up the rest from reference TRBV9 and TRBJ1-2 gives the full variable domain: DSGVTQTPKHLITATGQRVTLRCSPRSGDLSVYWYQQSLDQGLQFLIQYYNGEERAKGNILERFSAQQFPDLHSELNLSSLELGDSALYFCASSVGRGGYTFGSGTRLTVV.